This T cell receptor (beta chain) emerged from a study of shared clonotypes between healthy human individuals (dated by TCRdb to about 2020). In terms of the full investigation: The cohort comprised two women and a few men aged 18 to 49 years. To estimate repertoire size and how much clonotype sharing occurs between individuals, the study deeply sequenced the blood TCR repertoires of several healthy adults. For each donor, CD4 naive and CD4 memory were each run on three plates, CD8 naive on two plates, and CD8 memory on one plate. Per donor, leukapheresis produced somewhere between about 0.94 and 9.5 billion PBMCs. To increase sequencing depth and limit assay-specific biases, TCR repertoire library preparation and sequencing were carried out by different laboratories using diverse techniques. The paper as a whole reports these results and caveats: Because the study included a small number of donors, the genetic and exposure-history diversity represented was limited. Pairwise subsampling led to the expectation that sequencing depth would affect the degree of clonotype sharing among donors. Rarefaction of sorted-subset datasets indicated incomplete sequencing despite the large sequencing depth. Sampling was limited to blood, and TCR repertoires in tissue likely differ from TCR repertoires in blood. Naive subsets generally had larger estimated clonotype richness than memory subsets. Across a few donors, roughly 5% of naive CD4, 3.5% of naive CD8, 2.3% of memory CD4, and under 0.45% of memory CD8 clonotypes were shared. Clonotypes shared by all four sorted-subset donors showed higher generation probabilities than non-shared clonotypes.

Using the deep immunoSEQ assay, TCR CDR3 regions were amplified from genomic DNA by multiplex PCR. Extracted genomic DNA from each cell subset was spread evenly across all wells of several immunoSEQ 96-well plates, with each plate serving as a replicate. For sorted subsets, 200 to 250 ng genomic DNA, equal to tens of thousands of T cell genomes, was loaded into each replicate PCR. Purified libraries were measured with a Qubit 3.0 fluorometer, size-checked on a Bioanalyzer 2100, and measured again with the KAPA Library Quantification kit. A separate single-read 150-cycle Illumina NextSeq 550 flow cell was used to sequence each immunoSEQ 96-well plate. Under the source paper's analysis protocol: The immunoSEQ output contained only junctional sequences without quality scores, so filtering could not match that applied to full-length reads. Sequences were annotated with PyIR, a Python wrapper for IgBLAST v1.9, using IMGT germline references to assign V/J genes and CDR3. Reads were filtered out if the reads had weak V/J assignments (E-value above 1e-6), no CDR3, stop codons, out-of-frame junctions, or ambiguous translated residues. V3J clonotypes were defined as sequences sharing an identical inferred V gene, J gene, and CDR3 amino acid sequence. To compute the percentage overlap between repertoires, the number of shared unique clonotypes was divided by the size of the smaller repertoire. Richness of each repertoire was evaluated using RTK rarefaction, the Chao1 estimator, and Recon v2.1 estimates of unobserved clonotypes. OLGA was used to compute generation probabilities for all TCRbeta clonotypes that the gDNA method yielded from four donors. The table comes from immuneACCESS by way of TCRdb, which keeps in-frame sequences with V and J called. Part of the clones is missing from these tables; in studies checked, under half for an unresolved V gene and the rest for unknown reasons. V and J calls and clone size are given by that table; D and trimming were obtained from the DNA. A total of 780,000 or so clones appear in this sample, just under 75% of them only once. The top ten clonotypes cover approximately 1.7% of the sample.

A note on this clone: This receptor's antigen is unknown. No clone much larger than this one lies a single base away; base qualities are absent.

Reading the germline V gene (reference sequence) gives CDR1 LNHDA and CDR2 SQIVND. Spanning cysteine to phenylalanine, the CDR3 consists of 17 amino acids. Just the 51-base CDR3 DNA is kept, in frame starting at base 1. At the junction V is shortened by 7 bases and J by 3 bases; bases outside the gene matches: 17. Donors were healthy HIV-negative adults with no recently reported acute infections or vaccinations. Every donor was a Caucasian adult living in Nashville, Tennessee, USA. CD4+ T cells were enriched by magnetic negative selection; naive cells were then positively selected on CD45RA, and the negative fraction formed the memory subset. Blood was collected by leukapheresis, and PBMCs were isolated by Ficoll-Histopaque density gradient centrifugation and then cryopreserved in liquid nitrogen vapor phase. Analytical flow cytometry was used to check the purity and quantity of every magnetically sorted T cell population. Genomic DNA was isolated from each sorted fraction and quantified by UV absorbance on a Nanodrop 2000c.

This clonotype originated in a woman in her thirties in good health. Source material: memory CD4+ T cells sorted from blood. The sample's cell subset or site label, in plain terms: CD45RA-negative fraction. This sequence uses TRBV19 and TRBJ1-1; 7 bases in the junction line up with TRBD1. The sequenced DNA is TGTGCCAGTAAAACTCTTGGAGGGGGCAGGGCCGACACTGAAGCTTTCTTT. Its translation reads: CASKTLGGGRADTEAFF.